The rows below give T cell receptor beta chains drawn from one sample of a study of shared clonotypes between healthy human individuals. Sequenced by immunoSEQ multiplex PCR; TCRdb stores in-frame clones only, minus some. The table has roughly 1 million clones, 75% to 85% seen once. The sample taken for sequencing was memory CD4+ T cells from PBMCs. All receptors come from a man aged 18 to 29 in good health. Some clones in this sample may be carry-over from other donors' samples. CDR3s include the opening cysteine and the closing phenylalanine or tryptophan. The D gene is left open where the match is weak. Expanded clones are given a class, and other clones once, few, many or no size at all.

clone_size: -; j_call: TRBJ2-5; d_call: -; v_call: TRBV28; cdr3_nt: TGTGCCAGCAGAACCGTTTCTCCAGAGACCCAGTACTTC; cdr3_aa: CASRTVSPETQYF
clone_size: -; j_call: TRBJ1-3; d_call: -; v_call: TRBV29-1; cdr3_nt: TGCAGCGTTGACCTTGGGAGGGCTTACGGAAACACCATATATTTT; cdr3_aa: CSVDLGRAYGNTIYF
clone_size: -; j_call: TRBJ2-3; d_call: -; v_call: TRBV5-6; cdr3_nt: TGTGCCAGCAGCTTGGGGGGTTATGCAGATACGCAGTATTTT; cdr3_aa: CASSLGGYADTQYF
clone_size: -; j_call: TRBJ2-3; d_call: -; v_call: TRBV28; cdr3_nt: TGTGCCAGCAGTTGGAGCGGATCGCAGTATTTT; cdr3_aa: CASSWSGSQYF
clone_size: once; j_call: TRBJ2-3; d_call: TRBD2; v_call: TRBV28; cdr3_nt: TGTGCCAGCAGCGAAGACAGGGCGCTAACTAGCGGGTGGGACACAGATACGCAGTATTTT; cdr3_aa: CASSEDRALTSGWDTDTQYF
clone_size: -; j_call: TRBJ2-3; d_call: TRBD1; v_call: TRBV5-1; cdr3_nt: TGCGCCAGCGGACCCGACAGGGGAAGGGTAACAGATACGCAGTATTTT; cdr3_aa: CASGPDRGRVTDTQYF
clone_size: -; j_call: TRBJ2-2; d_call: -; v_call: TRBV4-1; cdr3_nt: TGCGCCAGCAGCCCGACGGAACTTAGGAACACCGGGGAGCTGTTTTTT; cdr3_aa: CASSPTELRNTGELFF
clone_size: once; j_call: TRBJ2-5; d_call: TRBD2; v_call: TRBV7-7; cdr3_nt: TGTGCCAGCAGCCCTAGCGGGAGGGGGGTGGAGACCCAGTACTTC; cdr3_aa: CASSPSGRGVETQYF
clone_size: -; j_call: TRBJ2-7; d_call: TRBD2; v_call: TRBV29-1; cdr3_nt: TGCAGCGTTGAGGGGACTAGCGGGGTTCCTACGCTGCAGTACTTC; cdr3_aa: CSVEGTSGVPTLQYF
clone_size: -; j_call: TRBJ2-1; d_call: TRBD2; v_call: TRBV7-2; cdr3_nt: TGTGCCAGCAGCCAACCCTGGACTAGTGGAGAGCAGTTCTTC; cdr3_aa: CASSQPWTSGEQFF
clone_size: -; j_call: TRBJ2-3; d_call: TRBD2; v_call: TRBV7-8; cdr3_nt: TGTGCCAGCAGCTTAGGGCTAGCGGGAGGAGTGGTAGATACGCAGTATTTT; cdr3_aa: CASSLGLAGGVVDTQYF
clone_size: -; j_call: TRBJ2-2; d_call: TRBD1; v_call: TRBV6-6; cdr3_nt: TGTGCCAGCAGTTTACCACAGGGGGACACCGGGGAGCTGTTTTTT; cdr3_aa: CASSLPQGDTGELFF
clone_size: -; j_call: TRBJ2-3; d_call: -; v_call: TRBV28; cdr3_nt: TGTGCCAGCAGTTTATCCAGGCCCACAGATACGCAGTATTTT; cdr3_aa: CASSLSRPTDTQYF
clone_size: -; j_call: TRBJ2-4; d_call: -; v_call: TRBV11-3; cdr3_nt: TGTGCCAGCAGCTTAACCTCGTGGGGTCTAGCCAAAAACATTCAGTACTTC; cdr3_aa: CASSLTSWGLAKNIQYF
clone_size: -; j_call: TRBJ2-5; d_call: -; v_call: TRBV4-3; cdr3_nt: TGCGCCAGCAGCCAAGGGAGGGGTGAGACCCAGTACTTC; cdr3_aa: CASSQGRGETQYF
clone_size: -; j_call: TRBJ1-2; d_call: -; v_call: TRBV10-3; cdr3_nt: TGTGCCACCACGGCAGGCCTAAACTATGGCTACACCTTC; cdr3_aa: CATTAGLNYGYTF
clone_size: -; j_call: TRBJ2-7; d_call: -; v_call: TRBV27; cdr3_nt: TGTGCCAGCAGTCCAACTAACGGCTACGAGCAGTACTTC; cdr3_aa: CASSPTNGYEQYF
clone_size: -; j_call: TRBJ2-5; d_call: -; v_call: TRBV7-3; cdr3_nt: TGTGCCAGCAGCCCTACACCGGGACTAGAGACCCAGTACTTC; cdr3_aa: CASSPTPGLETQYF
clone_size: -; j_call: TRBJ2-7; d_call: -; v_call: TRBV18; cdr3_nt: TGTGCCAGCTCACCACCTGGGGGTTACGAGCAGTACTTC; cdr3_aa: CASSPPGGYEQYF
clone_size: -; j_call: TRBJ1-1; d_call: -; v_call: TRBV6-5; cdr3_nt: TGTGCCAGCAGTATTAAGGAAAACACTGAAGCTTTCTTT; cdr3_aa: CASSIKENTEAFF
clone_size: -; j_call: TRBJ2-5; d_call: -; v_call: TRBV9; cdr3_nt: TGTGCCAGCAGCGTAGATATTCGAGGGGGAGTCGAGACCCAGTACTTC; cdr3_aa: CASSVDIRGGVETQYF
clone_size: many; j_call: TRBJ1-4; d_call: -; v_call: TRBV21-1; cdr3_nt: TGTGCCAGCTCGGTACCTGAATTT; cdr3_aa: CASSVPEF
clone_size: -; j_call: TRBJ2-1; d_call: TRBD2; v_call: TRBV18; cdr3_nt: TGTGCCAGCTCTTATGGAGGCGGGAGGGACTACAATGAGCAGTTCTTC; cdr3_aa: CASSYGGGRDYNEQFF
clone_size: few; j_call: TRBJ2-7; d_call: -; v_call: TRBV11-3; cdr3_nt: TGTGCCAGCAGCTTCCCCCGAGGGAGGCTAGTTGGTGACGAGCAGTACTTC; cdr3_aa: CASSFPRGRLVGDEQYF
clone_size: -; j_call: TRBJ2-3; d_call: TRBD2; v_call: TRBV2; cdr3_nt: TGTGCCAGCAGGCGGGATAGCGGGAGTGGCACAGATACGCAGTATTTT; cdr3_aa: CASRRDSGSGTDTQYF
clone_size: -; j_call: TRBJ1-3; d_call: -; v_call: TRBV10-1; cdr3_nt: TGCGCCAGCCGACCTGACAGCTCTGGAAACACCATATATTTT; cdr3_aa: CASRPDSSGNTIYF
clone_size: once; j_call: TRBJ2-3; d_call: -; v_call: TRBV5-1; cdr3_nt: TGCGCCAGCAGCCTCCGACCCACAGATACGCAGTATTTT; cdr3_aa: CASSLRPTDTQYF
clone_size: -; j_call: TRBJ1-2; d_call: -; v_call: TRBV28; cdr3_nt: TGTGCCAGCAGTTTAGCGGTTAACTATGGCTACACCTTC; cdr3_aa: CASSLAVNYGYTF